This TCR beta chain was observed in a study of shared clonotypes between healthy human individuals (dated by TCRdb to 2020 to 2022). For context, the study as a whole: Three men and a couple of women, aged 18 to 49 years, made up the cohort. Leukapheresis yielded between about 0.8 and 9.5 billion PBMCs per donor. For each donor, three plates each were used for CD4 naive and CD4 memory, two plates were used for CD8 naive, and one plate was used for CD8 memory. To estimate repertoire size and how much clonotypes are shared between individuals, the study performed deep sequencing of blood TCR repertoires from about 5 healthy adults. Different laboratories and diverse techniques were used to prepare libraries and sequence TCR repertoires, to increase sequencing depth and limit assay-specific biases. General study outcomes and caveats: Pairwise subsampling led to the expectation that sequencing depth would affect the degree of clonotype sharing among donors. The small number of donors limited the genetic and exposure-history diversity represented. Naive subsets generally had larger estimated clonotype richness than memory subsets did. Rarefaction of sorted-subset datasets indicated incomplete sequencing despite the large sequencing depth. Sampling was restricted to blood, and TCR repertoires in tissue are likely to differ from TCR repertoires in blood. Compared with non-shared clonotypes, clonotypes shared by all four sorted-subset donors had higher generation probabilities. Sharing across a handful of donors was observed for about 4.8% of naive CD4, 3.5% of naive CD8, about 2.5% of memory CD4, and around 0.4% of memory CD8 clonotypes.

TCR CDR3 regions were amplified from genomic DNA by multiplex PCR using the deep immunoSEQ assay. Extracted genomic DNA from each cell subset was distributed evenly across all wells of several immunoSEQ 96-well plates, and each plate was treated as a replicate. For sorted subsets, each replicate PCR was loaded with roughly 0.2 ug genomic DNA, equivalent to some 31,000 T cell genomes. Purified libraries were quantified with a Qubit 3.0 fluorometer, sized on a Bioanalyzer 2100, and re-quantified with the KAPA Library Quantification kit. A separate single-read 150-cycle Illumina NextSeq 550 flow cell was used to sequence each immunoSEQ 96-well plate. Per the original workflow: Because the immunoSEQ output included only junctional sequences and no quality scores, the filtering could not be the same as the filtering used for full-length reads. Sequences were annotated with PyIR, a Python wrapper for IgBLAST v1.9, using IMGT germline references to assign V/J genes and CDR3. Reads were removed for weak V/J assignments (E-value above 1e-6), missing CDR3, stop codons, out-of-frame junctions, or ambiguous translated residues. V3J clonotypes were defined by identical inferred V gene, J gene, and CDR3 amino acid sequence. Percentage overlap between repertoires was computed as shared unique clonotypes divided by the size of the smaller repertoire. RTK rarefaction, the Chao1 estimator, and Recon v2.1 estimates of unobserved clonotypes were used to assess repertoire richness. For all TCRbeta clonotypes obtained by the gDNA method from a few donors, generation probabilities were computed with OLGA. Drawn from immuneACCESS, this table holds only the in-frame rearrangements with V and J called that TCRdb kept. Clones are partly lost; checked studies trace under half to an unresolved V gene and leave the rest unexplained. The V and J calls and clone size are taken from that table; D and trimming were inferred from the DNA. Across this sample there are over 2 million clones, with about 95% seen only once. The top ten clonotypes cover more than 0.1% of the sample.

The donors were healthy, HIV-negative adults with no recently reported acute infections or vaccinations. Every donor was a Caucasian adult living in Nashville, Tennessee, USA. Magnetic negative selection was used to enrich CD4+ T cells, after which naive cells were positively selected on CD45RA and the negative fraction became the memory subset. Blood was collected by leukapheresis, and PBMCs were isolated by Ficoll-Histopaque density gradient centrifugation and then cryopreserved in liquid nitrogen vapor phase. Analytical flow cytometry was used to check the purity and quantity of every magnetically sorted T cell population. Genomic DNA was isolated from every sorted fraction and measured by UV absorbance on a Nanodrop 2000c. The V end loses 5 bases and the J end loses 5 bases, and a stretch of 6 bases separates them. The germline V gene supplies CDR1 SQVTM and CDR2 ANQGSEA. Spanning cysteine to phenylalanine, the CDR3 consists of 10 amino acids. The DNA shown is the 30-base CDR3, in frame from base 1.

Note on this clone: Its antigen remains undetermined. Within one base of it there is no much larger clone, and no base qualities were kept. At the DNA level, this CDR3 is encoded by other sequences in the same sample as well.

The chain uses TRBV29-1 and TRBJ1-2; no D gene is confidently identified. The origin of this receptor is a man aged 18 to 29 in good health. The sample taken for sequencing was naive CD4+ T cells sorted from blood. This specimen's cell subset or site label, per the study, means: CD45RA+ positively selected. The DNA sequence is as follows: TGCAGCGTTCAAGGGTATGGCTACACCTTC. The translation is CSVQGYGYTF.